Listed below are T cell receptor beta chains from one sample, sequenced in a study of shared clonotypes between healthy human individuals. Using immunoSEQ multiplex PCR, the repertoire was profiled, and TCRdb retains in-frame clones only, with some absent. The data hold about 1.9 million clones, with 93% observed a single time. Sequences were obtained from naive CD8+ T cells from PBMCs. The receptors stem from a man younger than 35 in good health. Some clones in this sample may be carry-over from other donors' samples. CDR3s include the opening cysteine and the closing phenylalanine or tryptophan. The order of the fields is J gene, V gene, CDR3 protein.

TRBJ1-5 TRBV19 CASSSPSYSLEHF
TRBJ2-2 TRBV28 CASSYGGDTGELFF
TRBJ1-2 TRBV7-9 CASSGIVNYGYTF
TRBJ2-3 TRBV7-9 CASSLQADTQYF
TRBJ1-2 TRBV27 CASRPGGNYGYTF
TRBJ2-1 TRBV11-2 CASSLYMREGHGEQFF
TRBJ2-1 TRBV15 CATSRSQSLEQFF
TRBJ2-5 TRBV30 CAWSGGNQETQYF
TRBJ2-1 TRBV11-2 CASSLVAALHYNEQFF
TRBJ2-1 TRBV5-5 CASSLGDAVAQFF
TRBJ2-7 TRBV27 CASSFYSHLDEQYF
TRBJ2-7 TRBV5-1 CASSLAVGGLYEQYF
TRBJ2-1 TRBV19 CASRGRSSYNEQFF
TRBJ2-2 TRBV4-1 CASSHHDRVSTTGELFF
TRBJ2-3 TRBV30 CAWASGSTDTQYF
TRBJ2-7 TRBV4-1 CASRITTENNYEQYF
TRBJ2-3 TRBV29-1 CSLMGTGDGVSDTQYF
TRBJ2-7 TRBV19 CASSVTVANEQYF
TRBJ1-1 TRBV6-6 CASSYGAGAAGTEAFF
TRBJ2-1 TRBV27 CASSFDRLTEAYNEQFF
TRBJ1-1 TRBV27 CASSYSPNTEAFF
TRBJ2-6 TRBV14 CASSHLLFPKPGANVLTF
NA TRBV28 CASSPTTSGPSPLSYEQYF
TRBJ1-5 TRBV27 CASRLGGSNQPQHF
TRBJ2-1 TRBV25-1 CASRDGDSQFF
TRBJ2-7 TRBV27 CASGLAGIYEQYF
TRBJ1-2 TRBV28 CASSLGTGIGYTF
TRBJ2-3 TRBV27 CASSLYGRPTDTQYF
TRBJ2-2 TRBV5-4 CASSFRTGELFF
TRBJ1-2 TRBV29-1 CSVESAGRNYGYTF
TRBJ2-2 TRBV29-1 CSARGTAAGELFF
TRBJ2-7 TRBV10-3 CAISESIDSPCFPCEQYF
TRBJ1-1 TRBV2 CASSEIRAGKTEAFF
TRBJ1-2 TRBV30 CAWSEDRGNGYTF
TRBJ2-7 TRBV7-6 CASSRQSLAGGTYEQYF
TRBJ1-5 TRBV12-5 CASGLGTNQPQHF
TRBJ2-3 TRBV15 CATSSRVQSTDTQYF
TRBJ1-1 TRBV5-4 CASSPDLAKGPEVMFPEAFF
TRBJ2-2 TRBV9 CASSPRTGTVAANTGELFF
TRBJ2-7 TRBV5-5 CASSLWGYEQYF
TRBJ2-1 TRBV9 CASSVGLAENEQFF
TRBJ2-1 TRBV28 CASSLYRADGEQFF
TRBJ2-2 TRBV11-2 CASSPRTGNPGELFF
TRBJ2-7 TRBV7-6 CASSLEAFGTGHHEQYF
TRBJ1-1 TRBV11-2 CASSLGIAAEAFF
TRBJ2-2 TRBV29-1 CSVLLPGQGNGELFF
TRBJ1-2 TRBV27 CASSSQASYGYTF
TRBJ1-5 TRBV27 CASLPRMGSNQPQHF
TRBJ1-2 TRBV30 CAWSAILGDGYTF
TRBJ1-1 TRBV4-1 CASSQEPGAGTEAFF
TRBJ2-2 TRBV27 CASSSGTSGTGELFF
TRBJ2-7 TRBV6-1 CASFPPTGVGYEQYF
TRBJ2-5 TRBV28 CASSPNSRGQETQYF
TRBJ2-1 TRBV6-6 CASSYTSDMAGDEQFF
TRBJ2-1 TRBV10-3 CAIRGTSGYNEQFF
TRBJ2-7 TRBV9 CASSAWDSSYEQYF
TRBJ2-3 TRBV27 CASSIPGTQYF
TRBJ2-3 TRBV28 CASSLVRGDTQYF
TRBJ2-3 TRBV9 CASSVLAGGPTDTQYF
TRBJ2-7 TRBV15 CATSSEEYEQYF